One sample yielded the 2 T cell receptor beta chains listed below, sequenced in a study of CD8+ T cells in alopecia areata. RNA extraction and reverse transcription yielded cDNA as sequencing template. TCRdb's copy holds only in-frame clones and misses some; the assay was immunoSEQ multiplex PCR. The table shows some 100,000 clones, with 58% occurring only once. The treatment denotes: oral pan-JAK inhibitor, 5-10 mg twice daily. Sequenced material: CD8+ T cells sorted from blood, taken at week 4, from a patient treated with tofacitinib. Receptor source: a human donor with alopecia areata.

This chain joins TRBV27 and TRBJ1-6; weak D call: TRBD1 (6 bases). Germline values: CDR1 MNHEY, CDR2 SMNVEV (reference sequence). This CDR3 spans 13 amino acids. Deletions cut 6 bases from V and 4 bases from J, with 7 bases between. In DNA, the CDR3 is TGTGCCAGCAGGACAGGATATAATTCACCCCTCCACTTT. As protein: CASRTGYNSPLHF.

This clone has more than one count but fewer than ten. The CDR3 DNA reads as TGTGCCAGCAGTCCTGCGGACAGCAGCACAGATACGCAGTATTTT. Residues: CASSPADSSTDTQYF. The chain links TRBV6-4 to TRBJ2-3; D is possibly TRBD1 (6 bases). Looked up from germline, CDR1 is MRHNA and CDR2 is SNTAGT. V was cut by 5 bases and J by 0 bases, with 12 bases left in between. This CDR3 has 15 amino acids.